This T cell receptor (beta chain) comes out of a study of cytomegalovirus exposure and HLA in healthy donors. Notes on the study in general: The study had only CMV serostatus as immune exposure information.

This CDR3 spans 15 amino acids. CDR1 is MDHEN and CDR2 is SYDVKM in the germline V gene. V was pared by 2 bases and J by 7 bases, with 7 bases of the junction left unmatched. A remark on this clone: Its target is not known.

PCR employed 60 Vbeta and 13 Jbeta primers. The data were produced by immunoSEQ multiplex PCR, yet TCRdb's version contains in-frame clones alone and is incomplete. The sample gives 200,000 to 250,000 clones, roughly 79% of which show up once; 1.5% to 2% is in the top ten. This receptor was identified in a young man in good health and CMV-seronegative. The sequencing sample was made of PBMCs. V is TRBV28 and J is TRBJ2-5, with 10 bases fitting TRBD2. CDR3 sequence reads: CASSLGLAGEGTQYF. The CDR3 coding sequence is TGTGCCAGCAGTTTAGGTCTAGCGGGAGAGGGGACCCAGTACTTC.